Below, one TCR beta chain is given with its context. The ends lost 5 bases at V and 11 bases at J; junction bases unmatched: 13. CDR1 SEHNR and CDR2 FQNEAQ come from the germline V gene (reference sequence). The CDR3 spans 14 residues. The entry originates in a study of response to subunit inactivated influenza vaccine. TCRdb ran MiXCR on the RT-PCR reads and lists one entry per CDR3 protein. The sample lists roughly 540,000 distinct CDR3 sequences; 20% to 25% were seen once. These records were also assigned to another study, of T cells expressing NK-cell markers. From that study: TCR beta cDNA was generated via 5'RACE template switching incorporating UMIs. NKG2C+ dominant clonotype frequencies in several donors were roughly 1.0-7.5% of CD8+ T cells. Topping the CD3+CD56-NKG2C+ fraction as well were these clonotypes, in a few donors.

The rearrangement links TRBV7-9 to TRBJ1-1; 8 bases agree with TRBD1. The sequence derives from a man aged 45-60 years who received an inactivated influenza vaccine. The source material was CD4+ T cells sorted from PBMCs, sampled roughly 12 days after vaccination. This CDR3 is CASSPLLPGQEAFF. In DNA, the CDR3 is TGTGCCAGCAGCCCTCTCCTCCCGGGACAGGAGGCTTTCTTT. The variable domain in full, completed from reference TRBV7-9 and TRBJ1-1, reads DTGVSQNPRHKITKRGQNVTFRCDPISEHNRLYWYRQTLGQGPEFLTYFQNEAQLEKSRLLSDRFSAERPKGSFSTLEIQRTEQGDSAMYLCASSPLLPGQEAFFGQGTRLTVV.